A selection of T cell receptor beta chains follows, all from one sample in a study of shared clonotypes between healthy human individuals. Repertoires were generated with immunoSEQ multiplex PCR, while TCRdb's copy carries only in-frame clones and drops some. The table records around 940,000 clones, 70% to 85% of them present only once. The sample taken for sequencing was memory CD4+ T cells sorted from blood. Receptors were obtained from a man aged 18 to 35 in good health. CDR3s include the opening cysteine and the closing phenylalanine or tryptophan. Each record gives: V gene, D gene, clone size, J gene, CDR3 protein, CDR3 DNA. A D gene is named only where the DNA matches it firmly. Only some rows state a clone size, as once, few, many or a class for expanded clones.

v_call: TRBV7-6
d_call: TRBD1
clone_size: NA
j_call: TRBJ2-7
cdr3_aa: CASSLKADRWGEQYF
cdr3_nt: TGTGCCAGCAGCTTAAAGGCGGACAGGTGGGGGGAGCAGTACTTC

v_call: TRBV6-6
d_call: TRBD1
clone_size: NA
j_call: TRBJ1-6
cdr3_aa: CASSYPTGEVLSPLHF
cdr3_nt: TGTGCCAGCAGTTACCCTACAGGGGAGGTGTTATCACCCCTCCACTTT

v_call: TRBV15
d_call: NA
clone_size: NA
j_call: TRBJ1-1
cdr3_aa: CATSRERNRGTEAFF
cdr3_nt: TGTGCCACCAGCAGAGAAAGGAACAGAGGAACTGAAGCTTTCTTT

v_call: TRBV11-2
d_call: NA
clone_size: NA
j_call: TRBJ2-1
cdr3_aa: CASSLGATGRRQFF
cdr3_nt: TGTGCCAGCAGCTTAGGAGCGACTGGGAGGAGGCAGTTCTTC

v_call: TRBV30
d_call: NA
clone_size: few
j_call: TRBJ1-2
cdr3_aa: CAWSPADYGYTF
cdr3_nt: TGTGCCTGGAGTCCAGCAGACTATGGCTACACCTTC

v_call: TRBV2
d_call: NA
clone_size: few
j_call: TRBJ1-4
cdr3_aa: CASSRRRNEKLFF
cdr3_nt: TGTGCCAGCAGTCGACGGCGGAATGAAAAACTGTTTTTT

v_call: TRBV6-5
d_call: TRBD1
clone_size: once
j_call: TRBJ2-7
cdr3_aa: CASRVGRTGAYEQYF
cdr3_nt: TGTGCCAGCAGGGTCGGTCGGACAGGGGCCTACGAGCAGTACTTC

v_call: TRBV18
d_call: TRBD2
clone_size: once
j_call: TRBJ2-7
cdr3_aa: CASSPFRPSGGYEQYF
cdr3_nt: TGTGCCAGCTCACCATTTCGCCCTAGCGGGGGGTACGAGCAGTACTTC

v_call: TRBV6-5
d_call: NA
clone_size: few
j_call: TRBJ1-1
cdr3_aa: CASRFRRNTEAFF
cdr3_nt: TGTGCCAGCAGATTCAGGAGAAACACTGAAGCTTTCTTT

v_call: TRBV27
d_call: NA
clone_size: NA
j_call: TRBJ2-1
cdr3_aa: CASSFYASEGGHEQFF
cdr3_nt: TGTGCCAGCAGTTTTTACGCTTCGGAGGGCGGACATGAGCAGTTCTTC

v_call: TRBV5-1
d_call: TRBD2
clone_size: NA
j_call: TRBJ2-3
cdr3_aa: CASSLGSGGRRETDTQYF
cdr3_nt: TGCGCCAGCAGCTTGGGGTCCGGCGGGAGGCGGGAGACAGATACGCAGTATTTT

v_call: TRBV5-1
d_call: TRBD1
clone_size: NA
j_call: TRBJ1-2
cdr3_aa: CASSFDRDGYTF
cdr3_nt: TGCGCCAGCAGCTTTGACAGGGACGGCTACACCTTC

v_call: TRBV6-5
d_call: NA
clone_size: once
j_call: TRBJ2-4
cdr3_aa: CASRSGTLGKNIQYF
cdr3_nt: TGTGCCAGCAGAAGCGGAACTTTAGGGAAAAACATTCAGTACTTC

v_call: TRBV4-3
d_call: NA
clone_size: NA
j_call: TRBJ1-6
cdr3_aa: CASSQEVGGALYNSPLHF
cdr3_nt: TGCGCCAGCAGCCAAGAGGTCGGAGGGGCCCTCTATAATTCACCCCTCCACTTT

v_call: TRBV5-6
d_call: NA
clone_size: few
j_call: TRBJ2-7
cdr3_aa: CASSTPRGPGGSYEQYF
cdr3_nt: TGTGCCAGCAGCACCCCTCGGGGGCCCGGAGGCTCCTACGAGCAGTACTTC

v_call: TRBV5-1
d_call: TRBD1
clone_size: NA
j_call: TRBJ1-5
cdr3_aa: CASSVGTEKSTQHF
cdr3_nt: TGCGCCAGCAGCGTCGGGACAGAGAAATCGACCCAGCATTTT

v_call: TRBV11-2
d_call: TRBD1
clone_size: NA
j_call: TRBJ1-1
cdr3_aa: CASSLETGANTEAFF
cdr3_nt: TGTGCCAGCAGCTTAGAGACAGGGGCGAACACTGAAGCTTTCTTT

v_call: TRBV7-6
d_call: NA
clone_size: NA
j_call: TRBJ2-2
cdr3_aa: CASSLEVIRNGELFF
cdr3_nt: TGTGCCAGCAGCTTAGAAGTGATTCGTAACGGGGAGCTGTTTTTT

v_call: TRBV6-5
d_call: NA
clone_size: NA
j_call: TRBJ1-6
cdr3_aa: CASSYLGRGSPLHF
cdr3_nt: TGTGCCAGCAGTTACCTGGGGCGCGGGTCACCCCTCCACTTT

v_call: TRBV4-2
d_call: TRBD1
clone_size: few
j_call: TRBJ2-2
cdr3_aa: CASSPRQGKTGELFF
cdr3_nt: TGTGCCAGCAGCCCGCGACAGGGGAAGACCGGGGAGCTGTTTTTT

v_call: TRBV5-1
d_call: TRBD1
clone_size: NA
j_call: TRBJ1-2
cdr3_aa: CASRLDNPGQPKPNYGYTF
cdr3_nt: TGCGCCAGCAGGCTTGACAACCCGGGACAGCCGAAACCTAACTATGGCTACACCTTC

v_call: TRBV10-3
d_call: NA
clone_size: NA
j_call: TRBJ1-4
cdr3_aa: CAISESKTTDEKLFF
cdr3_nt: TGTGCCATCAGTGAGTCTAAGACAACCGATGAAAAACTGTTTTTT

v_call: TRBV7-2
d_call: NA
clone_size: NA
j_call: TRBJ1-1
cdr3_aa: CASSHRAASNTEAFF
cdr3_nt: TGTGCCAGCAGCCATAGGGCGGCGTCGAACACTGAAGCTTTCTTT

v_call: TRBV19
d_call: TRBD2
clone_size: once
j_call: TRBJ2-5
cdr3_aa: CASSIAGGPETQYF
cdr3_nt: TGTGCCAGTAGTATAGCGGGAGGCCCGGAGACCCAGTACTTC

v_call: TRBV4-2
d_call: TRBD2
clone_size: few
j_call: TRBJ2-3
cdr3_aa: CASSRPDGRAGGTDTQYF
cdr3_nt: TGTGCCAGCAGCCGTCCGGATGGGAGGGCCGGTGGCACAGATACGCAGTATTTT

v_call: TRBV11-2
d_call: NA
clone_size: NA
j_call: TRBJ1-4
cdr3_aa: CASSLDLNEKLFF
cdr3_nt: TGTGCCAGCAGCTTAGACCTTAATGAAAAACTGTTTTTT

v_call: TRBV7-2
d_call: NA
clone_size: once
j_call: TRBJ1-1
cdr3_aa: CASSFKGSGTEAFF
cdr3_nt: TGTGCCAGCAGCTTTAAAGGGTCAGGCACTGAAGCTTTCTTT

v_call: TRBV7-2
d_call: TRBD1
clone_size: NA
j_call: TRBJ2-1
cdr3_aa: CASSHGTGGPFF
cdr3_nt: TGTGCCAGCAGCCACGGGACAGGAGGACCGTTCTTC

v_call: TRBV2
d_call: NA
clone_size: once
j_call: TRBJ2-2
cdr3_aa: CASNRENTGELFF
cdr3_nt: TGTGCCAGCAACAGGGAGAACACCGGGGAGCTGTTTTTT

v_call: TRBV6-1
d_call: NA
clone_size: NA
j_call: TRBJ1-6
cdr3_aa: CATMLWGGDNSPLHF
cdr3_nt: TGTGCCACCATGCTTTGGGGGGGAGATAATTCACCCCTCCACTTT